This TCR beta chain was recovered during a study of cytomegalovirus exposure and HLA in healthy donors. Findings and caveats of the study: Association of a missense DCLRE1C variant with TCR beta V- and J-gene trimming was reported in a later analysis. The likely explanation for a cluster of highly shared sequence variants was sequencing artifact. Most TCR sequences proved rare, with some public TCRs found in many donors.

The CDR3 is 14 amino acids. Germline CDR1 LGHNA, CDR2 YNFKEQ. With 4 bases clipped from V and 5 bases from J, the junction kept 8 bases outside the gene matches. The primer mix had 60 Vbeta and 13 Jbeta primers. Sequenced by immunoSEQ multiplex PCR; TCRdb stores in-frame clones only, minus some. The data contain under 200,000 clones, around 80% of them seen just once; the ten biggest clones take up 6.3%. Though nominally healthy at sampling, donors likely had unrecorded immune exposures. As to this clone: The antigen is not known.

This TCR was recovered from a male donor in good health and CMV-seropositive. The specimen was PBMCs. This chain connects TRBV4-2 to TRBJ2-7, with 7 bases that match TRBD2. DNA for the CDR3: TGTGCCAGCAGCCGTCTTGGGGGGGTGAACGAGCAGTACTTC. Translating it yields CASSRLGGVNEQYF.